The 32 T cell receptor beta chains reported below all come from one sample, sequenced in a study of identical twins. TCRdb re-analysed the 5' RACE reads in MiXCR, keeping a single row per CDR3 protein. In the table there are hundreds of thousands of distinct CDR3 sequences, less than 10% of which are singletons. These data are also associated with another study on yellow fever vaccine responses in identical twins.

Sequencing was performed on PBMCs. These receptors were collected from a woman between 18 and 29 years old in good health.

J is TRBJ2-5 and V is TRBV20-1, with 7 nucleotides matching TRBD1. Germline assignment: CDR1 DFQATT and CDR2 SNEGSKA (reference sequence). CDR3 length: 14 residues. The V gene end was trimmed by 5 bases and the J gene end by 1 base; junction bases not matched to a gene: 7. In DNA form, the CDR3 reads TGCAGTGCTCCCGAGACAGGGCTCCAAGAGACCCAGTACTTC. Its protein is CSAPETGLQETQYF.

This clonotype was recorded a few times. The chain joins TRBV21-1 to TRBJ2-7; TRBD2 is the table's D call, not checked against the DNA. TRBV21-1 constitutes a pseudogene. The CDR3 length is 16 residues. The CDR3 region has the DNA TGTGCCAGCAGCGGACGGACTAGCGGGAGCTCCTACGAGCAGTACTTC. Translation gives CASSGRTSGSSYEQYF.

This clonotype was found many times. The V call is TRBV10-3, the J call TRBJ2-3; 11 nucleotides align to TRBD2. CDR1 is ENHRY, CDR2 SYGVKD, per germline. The length of the CDR3 is 18 residues. The V gene end was trimmed by 6 bases and the J gene end by 0 bases; junction bases not matched to a gene: 11. In nucleotides, the CDR3 is TGTGCCATCAGAACCGGGACTAGCGGTGCGTCTAGCACAGATACGCAGTATTTT. Translation gives CAIRTGTSGASSTDTQYF.

This clonotype was observed many times. The chain recombines TRBV9 with TRBJ2-1, with TRBD1 identical over 7 bases. In germline, CDR1 is SGDLS, CDR2 YYNGEE. The CDR3 runs to 14 residues. V lost 2 bases to trimming and J lost 4 bases; unmatched junction nucleotides: 3. The CDR3 protein is CASSVIQGYNEQFF. The CDR3 region has the DNA TGTGCCAGCAGCGTTATACAGGGGTACAATGAGCAGTTCTTC.

This clonotype has ten or more counts. The chain is built from TRBV5-1 and TRBJ2-5; 11 nucleotides line up with TRBD2. This CDR3 contains 15 residues. The V and J ends lost 4 bases and 3 bases, in that order; junction bases with no gene match: 5. Germline assignment: CDR1 SGHRS and CDR2 YFSETQ. The CDR3 is CASSAGLAEKETQYF. DNA for the CDR3: TGCGCCAGCAGCGCGGGACTAGCGGAAAAAGAGACCCAGTACTTC.

This clonotype was observed a few times. The rearrangement links TRBV7-9 to TRBJ1-5; the match to TRBD1 covers 11 bases. The germline V gene has CDR1 SEHNR and CDR2 FQNEAQ (reference sequence). The CDR3 has 13 residues. The junction had 2 bases not matched to a gene; V was cut back by 8 bases and J by 5 bases. CDR3 region: CASAGQGDQPQHF. CDR3 coding DNA: TGTGCCAGCGCGGGACAGGGGGATCAGCCCCAGCATTTT.

This clonotype was seen many times. The J gene is TRBJ1-2, the V gene TRBV7-9; perhaps TRBD1 as D (5 bases). The CDR3 runs 14 residues. Germline values: CDR1 SEHNR, CDR2 FQNEAQ (reference sequence). V was cut by 0 bases and J by 5 bases, with 10 bases left in between. The CDR3 sequence: CASSLAGTGYGYTF. The CDR3 DNA is TGTGCCAGCAGCTTAGCCGGGACCGGGTATGGCTACACCTTC.

CDR3 nucleotides: TGTGCCAGCAGTCCGACGGGGGACAGCTTCTATGGCTACACCTTC. Amino acid sequence: CASSPTGDSFYGYTF. The chain carries TRBV12-3 or TRBV12-4 and TRBJ1-2; TRBD1 matches 7 bases. This CDR3 has 15 amino acids. The V and J ends lost 5 bases and 4 bases, in that order; junction bases with no gene match: 10.

In its sample, this clonotype was seen a few times. CDR3 DNA: TGTGCCAGCAGTGAAGCCCCCCTCCGGCGGTCCTACAATGAGCAGTTCTTC. Translating it yields CASSEAPLRRSYNEQFF. The chain combines TRBV2 with TRBJ2-1; D uncertain. Trimming took 0 bases from V and 1 from J, leaving 13 bases between them. The CDR3 totals 17 residues. Germline CDR1 reads SNHLY; CDR2 reads FYNNEI. Complete variable domain (other parts from reference TRBV2 and TRBJ2-1): EPEVTQTPSHQVTQMGQEVILRCVPISNHLYFYWYRQILGQKVEFLVSFYNNEISEKSEIFDDQFSVERPDGSNFTLKIRSTKLEDSAMYFCASSEAPLRRSYNEQFFGPGTRLTVL.

The chain joins TRBV20-1 to TRBJ2-1; TRBD2 aligns across 13 bases. V lost 2 bases, J lost 8 bases, and 12 bases stayed unmatched. Germline V lookup: CDR1 DFQATT, CDR2 SNEGSKA (reference sequence). The CDR3 spans 17 residues. CDR3 in DNA: TGCAGTGCTAGAATTACAACGCCGGGACTAGCGGGATATGAGCAGTTCTTC. It encodes CSARITTPGLAGYEQFF.

This clonotype showed up many times. CDR3 sequence: CASSQGALVEQYF. The CDR3 bases are TGTGCCAGCAGCCAAGGGGCTCTCGTAGAGCAGTACTTC. This rearrangement joins TRBV3-1 to TRBJ2-7, with no clear D. Trimming removed 1 base from V and 7 bases from J, with 11 bases in between. Germline-derived CDR1 and CDR2 are LGHDT and YNNKEL (reference sequence). The CDR3 runs 13 residues.

This clonotype was found a few times. The rearrangement uses TRBV14 and TRBJ2-7, with D possibly TRBD2 on 7 matching bases. CDR1 SGHDN and CDR2 FVKESK come from the germline V gene. The CDR3 contains 16 residues. The V and J ends lost 7 bases and 4 bases respectively, with 23 bases between them. CDR3: CASTPLGGPLIYEQYF. In DNA form, the CDR3 reads TGTGCCAGCACACCCTTGGGGGGGCCGCTAATTTACGAGCAGTACTTC.

The V gene is TRBV7-9, the J gene TRBJ2-2, with 9 bases identical to TRBD2. The CDR3 loop spans 14 amino acids. Germline CDR1 reads SEHNR; CDR2 reads FQNEAQ (reference sequence). V trimming: 6 bases; J trimming: 6 bases; junction bases outside the gene matches: 5. CDR3 amino acids: CASSIGLAPGELFF. The CDR3 DNA reads as TGTGCCAGCAGTATCGGACTAGCGCCCGGGGAGCTGTTTTTT. Full variable domain (rest looked up from reference TRBV7-9 and TRBJ2-2): DTGVSQNPRHKITKRGQNVTFRCDPISEHNRLYWYRQTLGQGPEFLTYFQNEAQLEKSRLLSDRFSAERPKGSFSTLEIQRTEQGDSAMYLCASSIGLAPGELFFGEGSRLTVL.

The chain combines TRBV12-3 or TRBV12-4 with TRBJ2-7; D unclear. The CDR3 has 12 amino acids. Trimming pared 5 bases from V and 6 bases from J, leaving 11 bases between. In DNA, the CDR3 is TGTGCCAGCAGTCAGTTAGGGCGCGAGCAGTACTTC. It codes for CASSQLGREQYF.

This clonotype came up many times. This chain joins TRBV24-1 and TRBJ2-1, with D hard to call. This CDR3 has 13 amino acids. The germline V gene encodes CDR1 KGHDR and CDR2 SFDVKD. V was trimmed by 4 bases and J by 2 bases, leaving 5 bases between them. CDR3: CATSESAYNEQFF. CDR3 sequence (DNA): TGTGCCACCAGTGAAAGTGCCTACAATGAGCAGTTCTTC.

The rearrangement links TRBV5-1 to TRBJ1-2; tentative D call: TRBD1 (6 bases). V shed 4 bases and J shed 6 bases, with 16 bases lying between them. The CDR3 has 14 residues. The germline V gene encodes CDR1 SGHRS and CDR2 YFSETQ. CDR3 sequence reads: CASSLTTGSHGYTF. The CDR3 DNA is TGCGCCAGCAGCCTAACTACAGGGTCCCATGGCTACACCTTC. The full variable domain, completed using reference TRBV5-1 and TRBJ1-2, is KAGVTQTPRYLIKTRGQQVTLSCSPISGHRSVSWYQQTPGQGLQFLFEYFSETQRNKGNFPGRFSGRQFSNSRSEMNVSTLELGDSALYLCASSLTTGSHGYTFGSGTRLTVV.

This clonotype was detected a few times. The gene calls are TRBV5-1 and TRBJ2-3, with D unclear. V was pared by 6 bases and J by 4 bases, with 18 bases between. The CDR3 covers 15 residues. The V gene's germline CDR1 is SGHRS and CDR2 YFSETQ. The CDR3 sequence is CASTPRVSVADTQYF. The CDR3 nucleotides are TGCGCCAGCACCCCCCGGGTCTCGGTGGCAGATACGCAGTATTTT. Variable domain in full (rest from reference TRBV5-1 and TRBJ2-3): KAGVTQTPRYLIKTRGQQVTLSCSPISGHRSVSWYQQTPGQGLQFLFEYFSETQRNKGNFPGRFSGRQFSNSRSEMNVSTLELGDSALYLCASTPRVSVADTQYFGPGTRLTVL.

The V gene is TRBV7-9, the J gene TRBJ2-7; possible D gene TRBD1, 5 bases. This CDR3 region has 15 residues. The V and J ends lost 5 bases and 8 bases respectively, with 22 bases between them. The germline CDR1 and CDR2 sequences are SEHNR and FQNEAQ (reference sequence). CDR3 loop: CASSPGDREPTKQYF. CDR3 nucleotide sequence: TGTGCCAGCAGCCCCGGTGACAGAGAACCTACGAAGCAGTACTTC.

This clonotype was seen only a few times. The chain links TRBV5-1 to TRBJ2-7, with D perhaps matching TRBD1 (5 bases). There are 14 residues in the CDR3. V shed 1 base and J shed 5 bases, with 13 bases lying between them. Germline assignment: CDR1 SGHRS and CDR2 YFSETQ. The CDR3 DNA follows: TGCGCCAGCAGCTTGTTAGGGGCTGTTAACGAGCAGTACTTC. Its protein product is CASSLLGAVNEQYF.

This clonotype has a handful of counts. This chain links TRBV5-1 with TRBJ1-4, with D perhaps TRBD1 (6 bases). V lost 1 base and J lost 8, with 9 bases in between. The CDR3 has 13 amino acids. Germline V CDR1 and CDR2: SGHRS, YFSETQ. CDR3 sequence: CASSLKRGEKLFF. CDR3 nucleotide sequence: TGCGCCAGCAGCTTGAAAAGGGGGGAAAAACTGTTTTTT.

The V gene is TRBV27, the J gene TRBJ2-1, with 9 bases fitting TRBD1. Germline assignment: CDR1 MNHEY and CDR2 SMNVEV (reference sequence). The CDR3 is 14 amino acids. The J segment lost 3 bases and the V segment lost 4 bases, leaving 1 base of the junction unmatched. CDR3 nucleotides: TGTGCCAGCAGTTGGGGACAGGGCTACAATGAGCAGTTCTTC. It is translated as CASSWGQGYNEQFF.

In its sample, this clonotype was seen many times. The chain has TRBV12-3 or TRBV12-4 and TRBJ2-2; TRBD1 might be the D (6 bases). The CDR3 runs to 14 residues. V lost 5 bases and J 1 base, leaving 8 bases between the germline ends. This CDR3 is CASSRTVNTGELFF. The CDR3 bases are TGTGCCAGCAGTCGGACAGTGAACACCGGGGAGCTGTTTTTT.

This clonotype has only a few counts. CDR3 coding DNA: TGTGCCACCAGTGTGCCGGGGGGGACCGGGGAGCTGTTTTTT. Its translation: CATSVPGGTGELFF. The chain carries TRBV24-1 and TRBJ2-2, with 8 bases matching TRBD2. Germline loops: CDR1 KGHDR, CDR2 SFDVKD. This CDR3 is built from 14 residues. Trimming took 5 bases from V and 5 from J; bases not matched to a gene: 3.

This clonotype was seen a few times. V usage is TRBV7-9 and J usage is TRBJ2-7; D is perhaps TRBD2 (7 bases). V lost 0 bases to trimming and J lost 4 bases, with 19 bases between them. The germline gives CDR1 SEHNR, CDR2 FQNEAQ (reference sequence). This CDR3 is built from 17 residues. The CDR3 coding sequence is TGTGCCAGCAGCTTAGCGGGGCCTTCGGGGGGCAGGTACGAGCAGTACTTC. Translated, it gives CASSLAGPSGGRYEQYF.

The chain combines TRBV18 with TRBJ2-1; unclear D gene. This CDR3 comprises 15 residues. CDR1 is KGHSH, CDR2 LQKENI, per germline. Trimming removed 4 bases at V and 0 bases at J, with 10 bases between. This chain's CDR3 is CASSLSEVSYNEQFF. The CDR3 DNA reads TGTGCCAGCTCACTGTCCGAGGTCTCCTACAATGAGCAGTTCTTC.

This clonotype showed up just a few times. The chain joins TRBV3-1 to TRBJ1-1, with 8 bases that match TRBD1. CDR1 and CDR2 (germline): LGHDT, YNNKEL (reference sequence). The CDR3 totals 13 residues. V lost 4 bases, J lost 6 bases, and 4 bases stayed unmatched. In nucleotides, the CDR3 is TGTGCCAGCAGCCCGGGGACAGGACCTGAAGCTTTCTTT. Translation gives CASSPGTGPEAFF.

DNA of the CDR3: TGTGCCAGCAGCTTAACAGTTTGGGGGACAGGGGACTACAATGAGCAGTTCTTC. It translates to CASSLTVWGTGDYNEQFF. V is TRBV11-1 and J is TRBJ2-1; 10 bases align to TRBD1. The ends lost 2 bases at V and 3 bases at J; junction bases unmatched: 10. Germline loops: CDR1 SGHAT, CDR2 FQDESV (reference sequence). The CDR3 has 18 residues.

The V and J genes are TRBV2 and TRBJ2-7; no reliable D call. CDR1 is SNHLY and CDR2 is FYNNEI in the germline V gene. The CDR3 spans 16 residues. The ends were cut back, 3 bases at V and 5 bases at J, with 20 bases in the middle. In DNA form, the CDR3 reads TGTGCCAGCAGTGACGAACGGCTATCTCCAGGCCACGAGCAGTACTTC. This encodes CASSDERLSPGHEQYF.

This clonotype has ten or more counts. This sequence joins TRBV3-1 and TRBJ2-3; D unresolved. V lost 4 bases and J lost 0, with 5 bases in between. CDR3 size: 13 residues. Germline V gene lookup returns CDR1 LGHDT and CDR2 YNNKEL (reference sequence). CDR3 region: CASSRSSTDTQYF. The DNA for the CDR3 is TGTGCCAGCAGCCGATCTAGCACAGATACGCAGTATTTT.

The chain is built from TRBV7-9 and TRBJ2-7, with TRBD2 matching over 8 bases. V trimming: 6 bases; J trimming: 0 bases; junction bases outside the gene matches: 7. The CDR3 totals 15 residues. Germline assignment: CDR1 SEHNR and CDR2 FQNEAQ (reference sequence). The CDR3 is CASRREAGDSYEQYF. The CDR3 bases are TGTGCCAGCAGGCGCGAAGCGGGAGACTCCTACGAGCAGTACTTC.

J is TRBJ1-5 and V is TRBV12-3 or TRBV12-4; TRBD1 is a possible D gene (5 bases). This CDR3 contains 12 residues. With 8 bases removed from V and 5 bases from J, the gap between germline ends came to 10 bases. CDR3 protein: CASGRDYQPQHF. The CDR3 nucleotides are TGTGCCAGCGGCAGGGACTATCAGCCCCAGCATTTT.

The V gene is TRBV28, the J gene TRBJ2-7; D is possibly TRBD1 (6 bases). CDR3 length: 14 amino acids. Germline CDR1 is MDHEN and CDR2 is SYDVKM. V lost 6 bases and J 4 bases, leaving 16 bases between the germline ends. In DNA form, the CDR3 reads TGTGCCAGCAGATCAGGGGTAGTTGGGTACGAGCAGTACTTC. Its translation is CASRSGVVGYEQYF.